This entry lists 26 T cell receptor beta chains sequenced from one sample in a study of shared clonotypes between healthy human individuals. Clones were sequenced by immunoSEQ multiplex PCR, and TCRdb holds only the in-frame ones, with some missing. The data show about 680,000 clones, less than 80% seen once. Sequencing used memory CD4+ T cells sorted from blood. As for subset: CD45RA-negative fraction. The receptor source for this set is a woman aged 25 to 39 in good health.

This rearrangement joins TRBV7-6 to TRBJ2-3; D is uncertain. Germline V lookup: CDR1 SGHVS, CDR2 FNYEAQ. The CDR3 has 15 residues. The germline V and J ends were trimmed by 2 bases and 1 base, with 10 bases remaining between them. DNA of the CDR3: TGTGCCAGCAGCTTAAGTTACCTTCGCACAGATACGCAGTATTTT. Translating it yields CASSLSYLRTDTQYF.

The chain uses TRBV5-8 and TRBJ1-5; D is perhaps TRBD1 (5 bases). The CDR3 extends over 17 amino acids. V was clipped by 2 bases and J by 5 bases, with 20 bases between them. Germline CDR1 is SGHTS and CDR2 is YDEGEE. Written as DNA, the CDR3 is TGTGCCAGCAGCTTATTCCGGGACGTGGATGTGGATCAGCCCCAGCATTTT. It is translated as CASSLFRDVDVDQPQHF. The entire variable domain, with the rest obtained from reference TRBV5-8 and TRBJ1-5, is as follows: EAGVTQSPTHLIKTRGQQATLRCSPISGHTSVYWYQQALGLGLQFLLWYDEGEERNRGNFPPRFSGRQFPNYSSELNVNALELEDSALYLCASSLFRDVDVDQPQHFGDGTRLSIL.

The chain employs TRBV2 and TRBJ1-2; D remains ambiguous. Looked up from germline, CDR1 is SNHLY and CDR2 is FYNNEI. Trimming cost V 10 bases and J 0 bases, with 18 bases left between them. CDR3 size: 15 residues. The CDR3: CATLPQTVANYGYTF. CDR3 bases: TGTGCCACTCTCCCCCAAACAGTAGCTAACTATGGCTACACCTTC.

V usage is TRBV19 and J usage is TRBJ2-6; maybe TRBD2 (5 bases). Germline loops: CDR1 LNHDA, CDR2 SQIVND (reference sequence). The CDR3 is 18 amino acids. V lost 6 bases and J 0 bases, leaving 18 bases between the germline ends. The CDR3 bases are TGTGCCAGTAGGCCCACGGCGGGCCCACCCTCTGGGGCCAACGTCCTGACTTTC. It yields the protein CASRPTAGPPSGANVLTF.

DNA for the CDR3: TGTGCCAGCAGTTTATATAACAGGCCCGGGGAGCAGTACTTC. This translates into CASSLYNRPGEQYF. V is TRBV27 and J is TRBJ2-7; possible D gene TRBD1, 5 bases. V was trimmed by 1 base and J by 7 bases, leaving 14 bases between them. CDR1 is MNHEY and CDR2 is SMNVEV in the germline V gene (reference sequence). The CDR3 totals 14 residues.

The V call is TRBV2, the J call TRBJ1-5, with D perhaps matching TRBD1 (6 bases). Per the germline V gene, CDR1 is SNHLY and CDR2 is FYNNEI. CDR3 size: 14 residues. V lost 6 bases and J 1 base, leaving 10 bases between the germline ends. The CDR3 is CASRGAASNQPQHF. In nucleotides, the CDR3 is TGTGCCAGCAGGGGGGCTGCGAGCAATCAGCCCCAGCATTTT.

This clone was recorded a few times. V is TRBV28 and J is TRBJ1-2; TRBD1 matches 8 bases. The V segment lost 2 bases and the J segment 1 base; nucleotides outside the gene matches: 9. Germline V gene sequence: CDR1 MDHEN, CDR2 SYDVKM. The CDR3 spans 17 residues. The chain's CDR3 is CASSLGQTGDYNYGYTF. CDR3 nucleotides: TGTGCCAGCAGTTTAGGGCAGACAGGGGACTATAACTATGGCTACACCTTC.

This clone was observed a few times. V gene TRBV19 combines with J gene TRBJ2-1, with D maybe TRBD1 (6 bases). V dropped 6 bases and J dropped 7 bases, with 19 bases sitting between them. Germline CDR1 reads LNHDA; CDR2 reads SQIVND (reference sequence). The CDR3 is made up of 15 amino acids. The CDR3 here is CASRDRATGKNEQFF. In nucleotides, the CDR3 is TGTGCCAGTAGAGATCGGGCCACAGGGAAAAATGAGCAGTTCTTC. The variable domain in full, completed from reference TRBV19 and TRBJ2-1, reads DGGITQSPKYLFRKEGQNVTLSCEQNLNHDAMYWYRQDPGQGLRLIYYSQIVNDFQKGDIAEGYSVSREKKESFPLTVTSAQKNPTAFYLCASRDRATGKNEQFFGPGTRLTVL.

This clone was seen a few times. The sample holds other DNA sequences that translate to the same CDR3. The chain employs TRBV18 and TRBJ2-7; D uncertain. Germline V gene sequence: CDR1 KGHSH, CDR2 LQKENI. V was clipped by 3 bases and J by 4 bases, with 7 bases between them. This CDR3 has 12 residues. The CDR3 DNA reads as TGTGCCAGCTCACCCGGCCAGTACGAGCAGTACTTC. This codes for CASSPGQYEQYF.

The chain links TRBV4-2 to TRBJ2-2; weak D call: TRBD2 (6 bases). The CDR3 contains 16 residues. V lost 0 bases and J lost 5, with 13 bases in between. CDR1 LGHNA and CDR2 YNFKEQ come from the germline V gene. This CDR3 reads CASSQDPAGRTGELFF. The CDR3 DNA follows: TGTGCCAGCAGCCAAGATCCAGCAGGGAGGACCGGGGAGCTGTTTTTT.

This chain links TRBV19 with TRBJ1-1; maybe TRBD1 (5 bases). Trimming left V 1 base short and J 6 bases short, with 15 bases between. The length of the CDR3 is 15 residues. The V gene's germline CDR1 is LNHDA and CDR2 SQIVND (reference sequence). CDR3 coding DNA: TGTGCCAGTAGTATAGGCGGGGGAAGTCAGGCTGAAGCTTTCTTT. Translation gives CASSIGGGSQAEAFF. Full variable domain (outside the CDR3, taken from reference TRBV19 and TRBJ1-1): DGGITQSPKYLFRKEGQNVTLSCEQNLNHDAMYWYRQDPGQGLRLIYYSQIVNDFQKGDIAEGYSVSREKKESFPLTVTSAQKNPTAFYLCASSIGGGSQAEAFFGQGTRLTVV.

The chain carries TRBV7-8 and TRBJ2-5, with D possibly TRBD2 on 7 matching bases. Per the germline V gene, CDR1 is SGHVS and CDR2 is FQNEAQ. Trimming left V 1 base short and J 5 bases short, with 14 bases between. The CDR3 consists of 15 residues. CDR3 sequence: CASSLEGGAPETQYF. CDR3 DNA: TGTGCCAGCAGCTTAGAGGGGGGGGCTCCGGAGACCCAGTACTTC.

The DNA for the CDR3 is TGTGCCAGCAGCGCTAGGGGAGCTCTGAACGAGCAGTACTTC. This gives the protein CASSARGALNEQYF. The chain joins TRBV2 to TRBJ2-7; D tentatively fits TRBD1 or TRBD2 (5 bases each). Germline V gene sequence: CDR1 SNHLY, CDR2 FYNNEI. Trimming left V 6 bases short and J 5 bases short, with 17 bases between. The CDR3 extends over 14 amino acids.

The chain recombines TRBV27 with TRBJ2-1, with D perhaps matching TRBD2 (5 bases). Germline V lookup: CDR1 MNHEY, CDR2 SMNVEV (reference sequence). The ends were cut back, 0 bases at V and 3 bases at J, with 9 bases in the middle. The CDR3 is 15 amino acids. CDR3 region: CASSLSSAVYNEQFF. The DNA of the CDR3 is TGTGCCAGCAGTTTATCTAGCGCTGTCTACAATGAGCAGTTCTTC.

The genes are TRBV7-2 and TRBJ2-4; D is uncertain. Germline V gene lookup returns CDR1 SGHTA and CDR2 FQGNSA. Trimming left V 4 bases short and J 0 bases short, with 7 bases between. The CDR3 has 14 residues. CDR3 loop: CASSSQLAKNIQYF. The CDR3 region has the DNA TGTGCCAGCAGCTCCCAGCTAGCCAAAAACATTCAGTACTTC. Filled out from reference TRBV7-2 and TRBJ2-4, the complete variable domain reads GAGVSQSPSNKVTEKGKDVELRCDPISGHTALYWYRQSLGQGLEFLIYFQGNSAPDKSGLPSDRFSAERTGGSVSTLTIQRTQQEDSAVYLCASSSQLAKNIQYFGAGTRLSVL.

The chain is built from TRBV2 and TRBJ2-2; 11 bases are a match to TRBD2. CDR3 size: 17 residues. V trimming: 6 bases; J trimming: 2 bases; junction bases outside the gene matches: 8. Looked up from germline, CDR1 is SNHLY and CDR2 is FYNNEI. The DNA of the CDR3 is TGTGCCAGCAGCGTGTCGAGACTAGCGGGAAACACCGGGGAGCTGTTTTTT. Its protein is CASSVSRLAGNTGELFF. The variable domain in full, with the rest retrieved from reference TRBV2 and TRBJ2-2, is EPEVTQTPSHQVTQMGQEVILRCVPISNHLYFYWYRQILGQKVEFLVSFYNNEISEKSEIFDDQFSVERPDGSNFTLKIRSTKLEDSAMYFCASSVSRLAGNTGELFFGEGSRLTVL.

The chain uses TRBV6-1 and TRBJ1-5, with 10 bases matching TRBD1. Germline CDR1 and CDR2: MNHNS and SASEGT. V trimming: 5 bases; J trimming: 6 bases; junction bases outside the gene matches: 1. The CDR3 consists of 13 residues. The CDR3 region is CASSRTGGQPQHF. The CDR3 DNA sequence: TGTGCCAGCAGTCGGACAGGGGGTCAGCCCCAGCATTTT.

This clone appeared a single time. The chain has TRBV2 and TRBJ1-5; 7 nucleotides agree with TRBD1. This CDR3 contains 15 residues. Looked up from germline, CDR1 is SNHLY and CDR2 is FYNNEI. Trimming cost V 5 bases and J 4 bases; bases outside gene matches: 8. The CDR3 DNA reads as TGTGCCAGCAGTACTGCCGGGACAGTAAATCAGCCCCAGCATTTT. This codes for CASSTAGTVNQPQHF.

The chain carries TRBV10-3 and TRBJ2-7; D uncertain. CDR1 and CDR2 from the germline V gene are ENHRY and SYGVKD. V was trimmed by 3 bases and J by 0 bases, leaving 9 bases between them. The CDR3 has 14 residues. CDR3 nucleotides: TGTGCCATCAGTGATCGGACGGACTCCTACGAGCAGTACTTC. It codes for CAISDRTDSYEQYF.

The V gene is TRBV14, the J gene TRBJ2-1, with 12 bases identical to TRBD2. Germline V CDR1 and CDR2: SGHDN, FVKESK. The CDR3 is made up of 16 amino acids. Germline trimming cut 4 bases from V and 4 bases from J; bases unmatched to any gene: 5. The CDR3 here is CASSRLAGGNYNEQFF. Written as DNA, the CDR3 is TGTGCCAGCAGCCGTCTAGCGGGAGGGAATTACAATGAGCAGTTCTTC.

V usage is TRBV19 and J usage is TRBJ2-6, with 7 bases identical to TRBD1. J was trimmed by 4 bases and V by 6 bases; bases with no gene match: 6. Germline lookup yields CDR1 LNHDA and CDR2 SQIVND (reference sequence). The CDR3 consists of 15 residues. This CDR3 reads CASREGASGANVLTF. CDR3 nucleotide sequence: TGTGCCAGTAGAGAGGGGGCTTCCGGGGCCAACGTCCTGACTTTC.

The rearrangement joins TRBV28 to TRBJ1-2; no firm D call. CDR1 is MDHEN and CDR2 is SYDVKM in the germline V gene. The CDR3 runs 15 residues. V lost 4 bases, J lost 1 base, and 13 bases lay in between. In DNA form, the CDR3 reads TGTGCCAGCAGTTACGACGGAAGAATTAACTATGGCTACACCTTC. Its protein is CASSYDGRINYGYTF.

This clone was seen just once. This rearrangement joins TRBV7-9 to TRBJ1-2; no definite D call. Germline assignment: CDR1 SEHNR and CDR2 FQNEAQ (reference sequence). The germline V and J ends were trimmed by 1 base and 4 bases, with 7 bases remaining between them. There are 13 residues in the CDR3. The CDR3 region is CASSLGAGYGYTF. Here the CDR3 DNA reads TGTGCCAGCAGCTTAGGGGCAGGCTATGGCTACACCTTC.

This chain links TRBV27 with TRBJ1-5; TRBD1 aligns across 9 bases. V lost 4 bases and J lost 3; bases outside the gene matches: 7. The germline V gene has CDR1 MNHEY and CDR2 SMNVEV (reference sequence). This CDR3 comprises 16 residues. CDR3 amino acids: CASSSGGQGYNQPQHF. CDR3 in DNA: TGTGCCAGCAGTTCTGGGGGACAGGGATACAATCAGCCCCAGCATTTT.

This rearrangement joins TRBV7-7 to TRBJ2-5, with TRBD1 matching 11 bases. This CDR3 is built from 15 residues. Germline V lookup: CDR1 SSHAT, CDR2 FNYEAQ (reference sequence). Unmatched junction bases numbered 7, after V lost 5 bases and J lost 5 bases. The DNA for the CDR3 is TGTGCCAGCAGCAGGGGACAGGGGGGCCAGGAGACCCAGTACTTC. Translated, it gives CASSRGQGGQETQYF.

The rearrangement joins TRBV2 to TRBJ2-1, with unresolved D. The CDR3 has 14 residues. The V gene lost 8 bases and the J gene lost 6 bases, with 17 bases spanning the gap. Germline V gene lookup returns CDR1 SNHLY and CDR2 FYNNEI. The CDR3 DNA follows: TGTGCCAGCGGGGATCATCAGACTTCCAATGAGCAGTTCTTC. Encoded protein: CASGDHQTSNEQFF.